This T cell receptor (beta chain) appears in the sequencing data of a study of sequential checkpoint blockade in melanoma. Stated treatment: randomized to nivolumab then ipilimumab (arm A) or the reverse (arm B). No patient had prior DNA-damaging chemotherapy. PBMC sorting kept live CD3+CD8+ cells without CD19 or CD56. Sequencing was performed with immunoSEQ multiplex PCR; in TCRdb, only in-frame clones are kept and a portion is missing. The sample records about 22,000 clones, nearly 70% being singletons. The CDR3 has 13 amino acids. Germline V gene lookup returns CDR1 SGDLS and CDR2 YYNGEE. V lost 6 bases, J lost 10 bases, and 17 bases lay in between.

The sequenced sample was CD8+ T cells sorted from blood (inferred from file names), obtained from a patient given nivolumab and ipilimumab in sequence. The source of this sequence is a human donor with melanoma. The chain is built from TRBV9 and TRBJ2-1, with D tentatively TRBD1 (5 bases). CDR3 nucleotides: TGTGCCAGCACCCCGGCGACGGACACGGAGCAGTTCTTC. Its translation is CASTPATDTEQFF.